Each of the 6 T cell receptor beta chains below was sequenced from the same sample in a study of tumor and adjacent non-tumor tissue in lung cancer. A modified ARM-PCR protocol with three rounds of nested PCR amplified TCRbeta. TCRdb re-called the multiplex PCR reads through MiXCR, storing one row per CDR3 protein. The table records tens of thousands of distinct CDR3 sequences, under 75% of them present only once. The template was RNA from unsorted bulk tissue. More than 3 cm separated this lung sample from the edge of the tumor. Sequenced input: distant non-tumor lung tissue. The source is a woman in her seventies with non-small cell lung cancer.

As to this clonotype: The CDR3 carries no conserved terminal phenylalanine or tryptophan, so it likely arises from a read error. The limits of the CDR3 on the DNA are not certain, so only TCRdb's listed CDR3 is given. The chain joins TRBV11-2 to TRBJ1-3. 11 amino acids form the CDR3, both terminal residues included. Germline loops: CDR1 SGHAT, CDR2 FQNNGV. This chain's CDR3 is CASSSTPSIHY.

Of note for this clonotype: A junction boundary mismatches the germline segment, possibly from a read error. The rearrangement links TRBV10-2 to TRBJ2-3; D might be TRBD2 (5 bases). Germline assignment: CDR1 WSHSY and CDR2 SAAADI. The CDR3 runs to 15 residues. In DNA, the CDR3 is TGTGCCAGCGGAATATCGGGCCTCGGGACAGATACGCAGTATTTT. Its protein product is CASGISGLGTDTQYF.

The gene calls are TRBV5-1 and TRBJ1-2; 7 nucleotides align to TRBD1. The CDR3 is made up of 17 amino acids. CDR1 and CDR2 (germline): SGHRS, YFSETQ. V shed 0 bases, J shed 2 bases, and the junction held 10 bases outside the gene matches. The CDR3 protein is CASSLARDSRSNYGYTF. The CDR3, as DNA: TGCGCCAGCAGCTTGGCAAGGGACAGCCGGTCGAACTATGGCTACACCTTC. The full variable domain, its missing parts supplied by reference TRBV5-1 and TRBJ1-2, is KAGVTQTPRYLIKTRGQQVTLSCSPISGHRSVSWYQQTPGQGLQFLFEYFSETQRNKGNFPGRFSGRQFSNSRSEMNVSTLELGDSALYLCASSLARDSRSNYGYTFGSGTRLTVV.

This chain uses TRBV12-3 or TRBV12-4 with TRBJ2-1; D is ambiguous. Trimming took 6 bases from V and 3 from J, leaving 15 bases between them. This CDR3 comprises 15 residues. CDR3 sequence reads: CASSSETHGYNEQFF. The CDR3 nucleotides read TGTGCCAGCAGCAGCGAGACCCATGGCTACAATGAGCAGTTCTTC.

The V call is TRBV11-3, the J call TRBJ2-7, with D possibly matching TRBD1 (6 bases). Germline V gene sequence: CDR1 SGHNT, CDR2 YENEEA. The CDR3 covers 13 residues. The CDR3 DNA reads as TGTACCATCAGCTTAGGACAGTCCTACGAGCAGTACTTC. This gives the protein CTISLGQSYEQYF.

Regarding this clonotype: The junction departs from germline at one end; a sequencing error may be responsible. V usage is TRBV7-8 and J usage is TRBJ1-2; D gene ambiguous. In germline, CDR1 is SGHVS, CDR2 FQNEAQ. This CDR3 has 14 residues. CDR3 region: CASSLGSAVYGYTF. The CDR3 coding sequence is TGTGCCAGCAGCTTAGGTTCAGCTGTCTATGGTTACACCTTC.